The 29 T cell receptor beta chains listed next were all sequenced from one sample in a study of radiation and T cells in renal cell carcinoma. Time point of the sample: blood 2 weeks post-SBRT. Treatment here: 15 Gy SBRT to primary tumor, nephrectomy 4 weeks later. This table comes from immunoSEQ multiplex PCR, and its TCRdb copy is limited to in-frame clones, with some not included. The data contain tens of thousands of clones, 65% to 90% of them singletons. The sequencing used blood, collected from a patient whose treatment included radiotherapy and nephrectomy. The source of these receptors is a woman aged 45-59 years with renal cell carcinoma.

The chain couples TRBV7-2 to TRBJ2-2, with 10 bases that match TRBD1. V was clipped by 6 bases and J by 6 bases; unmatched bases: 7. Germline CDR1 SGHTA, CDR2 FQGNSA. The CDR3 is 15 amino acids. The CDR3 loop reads CASRLTGGEAGELFF. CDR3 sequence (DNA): TGTGCCAGCAGATTGACAGGGGGCGAGGCCGGGGAGCTGTTTTTT. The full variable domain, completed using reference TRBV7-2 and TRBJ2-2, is GAGVSQSPSNKVTEKGKDVELRCDPISGHTALYWYRQSLGQGLEFLIYFQGNSAPDKSGLPSDRFSAERTGGSVSTLTIQRTQQEDSAVYLCASRLTGGEAGELFFGEGSRLTVL.

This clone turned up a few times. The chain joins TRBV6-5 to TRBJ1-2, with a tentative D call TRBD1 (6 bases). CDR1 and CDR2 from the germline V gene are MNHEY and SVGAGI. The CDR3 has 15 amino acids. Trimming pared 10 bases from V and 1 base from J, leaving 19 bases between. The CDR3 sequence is CATKRTELFNYGYTF. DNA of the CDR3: TGTGCCACCAAGCGGACAGAACTGTTTAACTATGGCTACACCTTC.

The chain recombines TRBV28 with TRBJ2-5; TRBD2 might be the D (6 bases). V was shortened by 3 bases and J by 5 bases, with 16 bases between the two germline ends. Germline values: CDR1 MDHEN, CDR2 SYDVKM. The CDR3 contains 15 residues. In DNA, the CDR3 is TGTGCCAGCAGTTTCCAGACTAGACCACCCGAGACCCAGTACTTC. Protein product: CASSFQTRPPETQYF.

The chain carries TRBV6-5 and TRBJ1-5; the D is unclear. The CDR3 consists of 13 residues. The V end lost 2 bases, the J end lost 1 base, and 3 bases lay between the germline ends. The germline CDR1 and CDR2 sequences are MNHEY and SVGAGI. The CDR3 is CASSYRSNQPQHF. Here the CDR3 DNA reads TGTGCCAGCAGTTACCGGAGCAATCAGCCCCAGCATTTT.

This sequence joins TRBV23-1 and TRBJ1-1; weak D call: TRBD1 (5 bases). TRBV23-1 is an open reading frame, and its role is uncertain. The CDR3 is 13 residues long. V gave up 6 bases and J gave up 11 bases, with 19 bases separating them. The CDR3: CASSSWGGMGAFF. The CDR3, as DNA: TGCGCCAGCAGCTCATGGGGGGGGATGGGTGCTTTCTTT.

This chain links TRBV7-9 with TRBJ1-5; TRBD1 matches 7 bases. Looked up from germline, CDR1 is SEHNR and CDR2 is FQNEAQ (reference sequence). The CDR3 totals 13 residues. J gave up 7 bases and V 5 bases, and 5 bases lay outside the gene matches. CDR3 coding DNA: TGTGCCAGCAGCGTCCAGGGGGGGCAGCCCCAGCATTTT. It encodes CASSVQGGQPQHF.

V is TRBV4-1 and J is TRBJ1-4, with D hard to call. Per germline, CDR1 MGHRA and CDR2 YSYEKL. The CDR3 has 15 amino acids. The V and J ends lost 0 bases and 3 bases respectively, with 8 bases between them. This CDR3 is CASSQDGPSNEKLFF. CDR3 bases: TGCGCCAGCAGCCAAGATGGGCCTTCTAATGAAAAACTGTTTTTT.

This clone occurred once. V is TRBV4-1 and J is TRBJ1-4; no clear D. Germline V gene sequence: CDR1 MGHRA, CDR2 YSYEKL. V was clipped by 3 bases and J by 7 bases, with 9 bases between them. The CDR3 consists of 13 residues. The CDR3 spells CASSHQVAEKLFF. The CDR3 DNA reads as TGCGCCAGCAGCCATCAGGTTGCTGAAAAACTGTTTTTT.

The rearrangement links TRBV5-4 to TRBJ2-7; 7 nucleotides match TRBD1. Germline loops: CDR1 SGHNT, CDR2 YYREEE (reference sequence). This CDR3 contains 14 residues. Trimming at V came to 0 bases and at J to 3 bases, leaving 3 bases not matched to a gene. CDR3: CASSLGDRNYEQYF. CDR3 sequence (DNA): TGTGCCAGCAGCTTGGGGGACAGAAACTACGAGCAGTACTTC.

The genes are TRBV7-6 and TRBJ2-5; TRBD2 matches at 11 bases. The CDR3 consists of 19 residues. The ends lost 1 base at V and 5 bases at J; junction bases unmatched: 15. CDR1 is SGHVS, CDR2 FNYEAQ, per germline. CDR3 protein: CASSLGKRGLAGGRETQYF. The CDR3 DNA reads TGTGCCAGCAGCTTAGGGAAAAGGGGGCTAGCGGGAGGACGCGAGACCCAGTACTTC.

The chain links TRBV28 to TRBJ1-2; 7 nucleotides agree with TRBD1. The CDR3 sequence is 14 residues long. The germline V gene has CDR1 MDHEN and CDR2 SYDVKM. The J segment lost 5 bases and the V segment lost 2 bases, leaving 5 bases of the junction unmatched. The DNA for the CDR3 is TGTGCCAGCAGTTTACAAGGGGGACAGTATGGCTACACCTTC. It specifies CASSLQGGQYGYTF.

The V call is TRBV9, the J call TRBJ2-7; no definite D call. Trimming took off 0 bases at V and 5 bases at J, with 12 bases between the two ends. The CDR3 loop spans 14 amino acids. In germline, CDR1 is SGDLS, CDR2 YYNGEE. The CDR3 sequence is CASSVGYSTDEQYF. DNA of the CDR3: TGTGCCAGCAGCGTAGGGTACAGCACCGACGAGCAGTACTTC. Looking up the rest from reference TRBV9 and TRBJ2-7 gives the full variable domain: DSGVTQTPKHLITATGQRVTLRCSPRSGDLSVYWYQQSLDQGLQFLIQYYNGEERAKGNILERFSAQQFPDLHSELNLSSLELGDSALYFCASSVGYSTDEQYFGPGTRLTVT.

CDR3 nucleotides: TGTGCCAGCAGCTTATCAGAATACGAGCAGTACTTC. Its translation: CASSLSEYEQYF. The rearrangement links TRBV7-2 to TRBJ2-7; no clear D gene. V was clipped by 2 bases and J by 4 bases, with 6 bases between them. The CDR3 has 12 residues. Looked up from germline, CDR1 is SGHTA and CDR2 is FQGNSA.

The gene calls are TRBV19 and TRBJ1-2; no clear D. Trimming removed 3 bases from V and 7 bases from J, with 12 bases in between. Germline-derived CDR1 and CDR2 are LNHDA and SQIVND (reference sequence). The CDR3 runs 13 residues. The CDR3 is CASSIDTLGGYTF. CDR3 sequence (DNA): TGTGCCAGTAGTATTGACACCCTAGGTGGCTACACCTTC.

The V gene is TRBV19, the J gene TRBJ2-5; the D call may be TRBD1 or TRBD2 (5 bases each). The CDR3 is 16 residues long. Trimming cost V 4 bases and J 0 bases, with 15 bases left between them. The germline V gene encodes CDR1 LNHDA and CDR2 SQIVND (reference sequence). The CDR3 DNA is TGTGCCAGTAGTACAAGTCGGGGCACGTACCAAGAGACCCAGTACTTC. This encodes CASSTSRGTYQETQYF.

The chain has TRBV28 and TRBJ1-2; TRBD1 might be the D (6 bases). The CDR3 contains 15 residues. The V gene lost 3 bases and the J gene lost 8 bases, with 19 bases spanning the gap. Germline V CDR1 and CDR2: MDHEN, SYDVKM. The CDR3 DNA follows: TGTGCCAGCAGTTTTCTGGGGGGGGCTAAAGTGGGCTACACCTTC. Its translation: CASSFLGGAKVGYTF.

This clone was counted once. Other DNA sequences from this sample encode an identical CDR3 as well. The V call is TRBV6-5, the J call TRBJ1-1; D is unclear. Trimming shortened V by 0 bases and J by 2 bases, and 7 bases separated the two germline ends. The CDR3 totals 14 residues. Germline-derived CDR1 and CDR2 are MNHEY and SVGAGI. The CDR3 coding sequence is TGTGCCAGCAGTTACTCCCCGGGCAACACTGAAGCTTTCTTT. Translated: CASSYSPGNTEAFF.

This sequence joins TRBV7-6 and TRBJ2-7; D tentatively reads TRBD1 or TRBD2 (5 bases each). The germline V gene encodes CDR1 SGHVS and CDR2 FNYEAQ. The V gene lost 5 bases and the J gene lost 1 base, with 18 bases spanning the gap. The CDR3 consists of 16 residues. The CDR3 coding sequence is TGTGCCAGCAGCCCGCGATCCGGGACGACTTCCTACGAGCAGTACTTC. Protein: CASSPRSGTTSYEQYF.

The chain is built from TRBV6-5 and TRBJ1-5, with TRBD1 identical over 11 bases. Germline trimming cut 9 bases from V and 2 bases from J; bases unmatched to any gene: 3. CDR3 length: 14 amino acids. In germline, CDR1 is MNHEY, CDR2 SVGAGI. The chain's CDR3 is CASRTGGGNQPQHF. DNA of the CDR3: TGTGCCAGTAGGACAGGGGGCGGCAATCAGCCCCAGCATTTT.

The DNA of the CDR3 is TGTGCCAGCAGGACACCGGGACTCCCAAACAATGAGCAGTTCTTC. Translated, it gives CASRTPGLPNNEQFF. The rearrangement uses TRBV6-6 and TRBJ2-1; a weak D match, TRBD2 (6 bases). The CDR3 has 15 amino acids. CDR1 and CDR2 (germline): MNHNY, SVGAGI (reference sequence). Trimming removed 6 bases from V and 5 bases from J, with 17 bases in between.

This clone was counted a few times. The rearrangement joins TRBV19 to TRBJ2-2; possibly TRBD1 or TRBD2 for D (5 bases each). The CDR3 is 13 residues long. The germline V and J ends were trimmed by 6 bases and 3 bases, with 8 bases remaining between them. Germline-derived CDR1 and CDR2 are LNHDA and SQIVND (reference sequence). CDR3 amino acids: CASSPGHTGELFF. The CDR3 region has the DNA TGTGCCAGTAGCCCGGGACACACCGGGGAGCTGTTTTTT.

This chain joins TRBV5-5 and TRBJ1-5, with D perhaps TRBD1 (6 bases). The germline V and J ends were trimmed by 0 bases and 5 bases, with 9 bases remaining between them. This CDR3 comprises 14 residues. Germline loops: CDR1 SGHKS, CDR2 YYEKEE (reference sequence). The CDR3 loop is CASSLEGGYQPQHF. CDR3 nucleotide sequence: TGTGCCAGCAGCTTGGAGGGGGGGTATCAGCCCCAGCATTTT.

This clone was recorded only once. Written as DNA, the CDR3 is TGTGCCAGCAGCTCTGGGTACACCGGGGAGCTGTTTTTT. Its translation: CASSSGYTGELFF. V is TRBV11-3 and J is TRBJ2-2; D is undetermined. V was cut by 4 bases and J by 3 bases, with 6 bases left in between. The CDR3 is 13 residues long. From germline, CDR1 is SGHNT and CDR2 YENEEA.

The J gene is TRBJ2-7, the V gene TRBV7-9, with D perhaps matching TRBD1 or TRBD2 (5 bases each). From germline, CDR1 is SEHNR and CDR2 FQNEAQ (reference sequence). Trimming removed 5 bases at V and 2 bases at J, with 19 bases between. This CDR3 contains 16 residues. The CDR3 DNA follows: TGTGCCAGCAGCCAAGTCAGTGGCCGGGACCCCTACGAGCAGTACTTC. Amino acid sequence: CASSQVSGRDPYEQYF.

CDR3 coding DNA: TGTGCCAGCAGCGTAGGGGGCCGCGGGGAGCTGTTTTTT. Its translation: CASSVGGRGELFF. The genes are TRBV9 and TRBJ2-2; possible D gene TRBD1, 5 bases. V was shortened by 0 bases and J by 7 bases, with 7 bases between the two germline ends. Germline lookup yields CDR1 SGDLS and CDR2 YYNGEE. This CDR3 is 13 amino acids long.

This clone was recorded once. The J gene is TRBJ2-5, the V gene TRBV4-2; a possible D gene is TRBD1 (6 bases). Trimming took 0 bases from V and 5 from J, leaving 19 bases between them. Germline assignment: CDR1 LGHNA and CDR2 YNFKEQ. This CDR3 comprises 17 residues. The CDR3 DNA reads TGTGCCAGCAGCCAAGAGGGGGCAGCTCCTCGAGGGGAGACCCAGTACTTC. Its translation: CASSQEGAAPRGETQYF.

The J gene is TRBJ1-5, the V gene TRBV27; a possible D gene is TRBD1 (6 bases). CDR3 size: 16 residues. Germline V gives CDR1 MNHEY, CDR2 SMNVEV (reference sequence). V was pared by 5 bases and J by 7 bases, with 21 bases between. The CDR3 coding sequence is TGTGCCAGCAGTAGGCTCCAGGGGCTAGATAGCCAGCCCCAGCATTTT. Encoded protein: CASSRLQGLDSQPQHF.

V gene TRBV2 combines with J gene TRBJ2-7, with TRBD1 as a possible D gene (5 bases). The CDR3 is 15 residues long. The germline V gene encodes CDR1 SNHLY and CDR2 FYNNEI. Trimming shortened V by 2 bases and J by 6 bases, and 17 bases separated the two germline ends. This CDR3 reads CASSEPLKIRVEQYF. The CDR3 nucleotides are TGTGCCAGCAGTGAACCCCTCAAAATCAGGGTCGAGCAGTACTTC.

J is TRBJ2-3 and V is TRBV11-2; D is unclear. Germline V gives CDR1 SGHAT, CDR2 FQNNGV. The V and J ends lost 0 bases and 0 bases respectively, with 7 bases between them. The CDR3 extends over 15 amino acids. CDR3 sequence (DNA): TGTGCCAGCAGCTTAGATCCGGGTAGCACAGATACGCAGTATTTT. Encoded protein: CASSLDPGSTDTQYF.